This is a list of T cell receptor beta chains from one sample in a study of blood T cell repertoires in COVID-19. Here immunoSEQ multiplex PCR was the method, and the copy in TCRdb shows in-frame clones only, minus some. The sample lists around 250,000 clones; 84% were seen once. Specimen: peripheral blood. The origin of the receptors is a woman between 40 and 55 years old who had recovered from COVID-19. The CDR3 runs from the conserved cysteine through the conserved F or W. A D gene is named only where the DNA matches it firmly. Not every row has a clone size; where given, it reads once, few, many or a size class.

V gene	clone size	J gene	D gene	CDR3 protein	CDR3 DNA
TRBV27	-	TRBJ1-5	-	CASRGLGQPQHF	TGTGCCAGCAGGGGGCTGGGTCAGCCCCAGCATTTT
TRBV7-2	few	TRBJ2-7	TRBD1	CASSHRTGGYEQYF	TGTGCCAGCAGCCACCGGACAGGAGGCTACGAGCAGTACTTC
TRBV30	-	TRBJ1-1	-	CAWSVLKSRTEAFF	TGTGCCTGGAGTGTACTAAAGAGTAGGACTGAAGCTTTCTTT
TRBV19	-	TRBJ2-1	TRBD2	CASSQFIAGGNNEQFF	TGTGCCAGTAGTCAGTTTATTGCGGGGGGAAACAATGAGCAGTTCTTC
TRBV7-9	few	TRBJ1-2	-	CASSLGGDGYTF	TGTGCCAGCAGCTTAGGGGGGGATGGCTACACCTTC
TRBV28	once	TRBJ1-2	-	CASSRNRGGYTF	TGTGCCAGCAGCCGAAATCGGGGGGGCTACACCTTC
TRBV5-6	-	TRBJ2-1	TRBD1	CASSSTGVNNEQFF	TGTGCCAGCAGCTCAACAGGGGTCAACAATGAGCAGTTCTTC
TRBV2	-	TRBJ1-1	-	CASSYYRDKNTEAFF	TGTGCCAGCAGTTACTACCGGGACAAGAACACTGAAGCTTTCTTT
TRBV7-2	-	TRBJ1-2	TRBD1	CASSVTGGAGYGYTF	TGTGCCAGCAGCGTGACAGGGGGCGCTGGGTATGGCTACACCTTC
TRBV5-6	-	TRBJ1-6	TRBD1	CASSFRDRRGDSPLHF	TGTGCCAGCAGCTTTCGGGACAGGCGTGGGGATTCACCCCTCCACTTT
TRBV5-1	-	TRBJ2-7	TRBD1	CASSLGTGRRATYEQYF	TGCGCCAGCAGCTTGGGGACAGGGCGACGGGCGACCTACGAGCAGTACTTC
TRBV5-1	-	TRBJ1-1	-	CASSLDRPAMNTEAFF	TGCGCCAGCAGCTTGGACAGGCCCGCCATGAACACTGAAGCTTTCTTT
TRBV28	-	TRBJ2-5	TRBD1	CASSFSPFGTAQETQYF	TGTGCCAGCAGTTTTTCTCCGTTTGGGACAGCTCAAGAGACCCAGTACTTC
TRBV12-3/TRBV12-4	-	TRBJ1-2	TRBD1	CASRTGGSYGYTF	TGTGCCAGCAGGACAGGGGGAAGCTATGGCTACACCTTC
TRBV5-1	-	TRBJ2-2	-	CASSQIRGTGELFF	TGCGCCAGCAGCCAGATCCGGGGCACCGGGGAGCTGTTTTTT
TRBV3-1/TRBV3-2	-	TRBJ1-3	-	CASSQDLTAGNTIYF	TGTGCCAGCAGCCAAGATTTGACAGCTGGAAACACCATATATTTT
TRBV5-1	-	TRBJ1-3	TRBD1	CASSLSATGAGNTIYF	TGCGCCAGCAGCCTTTCGGCAACAGGGGCTGGAAACACCATATATTTT
TRBV18	-	TRBJ1-1	TRBD1	CASSPGTGMNTEAFF	TGTGCCAGCTCACCCGGGACAGGAATGAACACTGAAGCTTTCTTT
TRBV9	-	TRBJ2-5	TRBD1	CASSPGTGGSETQYF	TGTGCCAGCAGCCCGGGGACAGGCGGTTCGGAGACCCAGTACTTC
TRBV2	-	TRBJ1-2	-	CASSSQARYGYTF	TGTGCCAGCAGTTCCCAGGCCCGCTATGGCTACACCTTC
TRBV7-6	-	TRBJ2-5	-	CASSPVLETQYF	TGTGCCAGCAGCCCCGTTCTAGAGACCCAGTACTTC
TRBV30	-	TRBJ2-7	-	CAWNSGGAYEQYF	TGTGCCTGGAACAGTGGGGGGGCGTACGAGCAGTACTTC
TRBV6-2/TRBV6-3	-	TRBJ1-6	-	CASSYGAGRSPLHF	TGTGCCAGCAGTTACGGGGCGGGGCGGTCACCCCTCCACTTT
TRBV27	-	TRBJ1-2	TRBD1	CASSPGTATYGYTF	TGTGCCAGCAGTCCCGGGACAGCCACTTATGGCTACACCTTC
TRBV6-6	-	TRBJ2-7	-	CASSYGQIYEQYF	TGTGCCAGCAGTTACGGCCAGATTTACGAGCAGTACTTC
TRBV18	few	TRBJ1-5	-	CASSPRTMSSNQPQHF	TGTGCCAGCTCACCGCGGACAATGAGTAGCAATCAGCCCCAGCATTTT
TRBV15	-	TRBJ1-1	-	CATSREPGVRTEAFF	TGTGCCACCAGCAGAGAGCCCGGGGTTAGAACTGAAGCTTTCTTT
TRBV25-1	-	TRBJ2-7	TRBD1	CASSESISYPGQGAEQYF	TGTGCCAGCAGTGAATCCATATCCTATCCGGGACAGGGGGCCGAGCAGTACTTC
TRBV7-9	-	TRBJ1-1	-	CASSEDRSAEAFF	TGTGCCAGCAGTGAAGACAGGAGCGCTGAAGCTTTCTTT
TRBV7-3	-	TRBJ2-3	TRBD2	CASSERGGRHTQYF	TGTGCCAGCAGCGAGCGGGGGGGCCGGCATACGCAGTATTTT